Below, 19 T cell receptor beta chains from the same sample are listed, as sequenced in a study of T-cell reconstitution after alpha-beta-depleted transplantation in children. TCRbeta library construction was performed incorporating unique molecular identifiers. Via MiXCR, TCRdb re-called the PCR reads, giving one row per CDR3 protein. The data hold around 370,000 distinct CDR3 sequences, with around 15% observed a single time. The specimen was PBMCs, mostly from graft donor cells, collected 360 days after TCRalphabeta/CD19-depleted stem cell transplant. All receptors derive from a male patient aged 2-10 years who had a stem cell transplant for acute lymphoblastic leukemia, so the T cells may come from the graft donor.

Only a few counts were recorded for this clonotype. This rearrangement joins TRBV20-1 to TRBJ2-7; D remains unclear. From germline, CDR1 is DFQATT and CDR2 SNEGSKA (reference sequence). CDR3 size: 12 residues. Trimming took 1 base from V and 5 from J, leaving 9 bases between them. CDR3 amino acids: CSARVPWDEQYF. CDR3 nucleotides: TGCAGTGCTAGAGTCCCTTGGGACGAGCAGTACTTC.

This clonotype appeared once. V gene TRBV11-2 combines with J gene TRBJ1-4, with D tentatively TRBD1 (5 bases). This CDR3 spans 16 amino acids. Trimming removed 5 bases at V and 0 bases at J, with 13 bases between. Germline CDR1 reads SGHAT; CDR2 reads FQNNGV. The CDR3 DNA sequence: TGTGCCAGCAGCCTGAGACAGCTCGCAACTAATGAAAAACTGTTTTTT. Its protein is CASSLRQLATNEKLFF.

CDR3 nucleotides: TGTGCCAGCAGCCAAGAGCAGGATTACGAGCAGTACTTC. This gives the protein CASSQEQDYEQYF. This sequence joins TRBV3-1 and TRBJ2-7; no clear D. V was shortened by 0 bases and J by 4 bases, with 7 bases between the two germline ends. The CDR3 runs to 13 residues. The germline V gene encodes CDR1 LGHDT and CDR2 YNNKEL (reference sequence).

This chain joins TRBV19 and TRBJ2-7, with D unclear. The CDR3 sequence is 13 residues long. Per germline, CDR1 LNHDA and CDR2 SQIVND (reference sequence). Trimming cost V 4 bases and J 2 bases, with 9 bases left between them. CDR3 DNA sequence: TGTGCCAGTAGTACGGTTTTACCCTACGAGCAGTACTTC. Its protein product is CASSTVLPYEQYF. Together with reference TRBV19 and TRBJ2-7, the CDR3 gives the full variable domain: DGGITQSPKYLFRKEGQNVTLSCEQNLNHDAMYWYRQDPGQGLRLIYYSQIVNDFQKGDIAEGYSVSREKKESFPLTVTSAQKNPTAFYLCASSTVLPYEQYFGPGTRLTVT.

V and J are TRBV7-2 and TRBJ2-3, with 8 bases identical to TRBD2. This CDR3 comprises 16 residues. CDR1 is SGHTA and CDR2 is FQGNSA in the germline V gene. J lost 2 bases, V lost 0 bases, and 4 bases had no gene match. The CDR3 spells CASSLASGASTDTQYF. The CDR3 nucleotides read TGTGCCAGCAGCTTAGCTAGCGGGGCATCCACAGATACGCAGTATTTT. Drawing the rest from reference TRBV7-2 and TRBJ2-3, the complete variable domain is GAGVSQSPSNKVTEKGKDVELRCDPISGHTALYWYRQSLGQGLEFLIYFQGNSAPDKSGLPSDRFSAERTGGSVSTLTIQRTQQEDSAVYLCASSLASGASTDTQYFGPGTRLTVL.

V is TRBV7-2 and J is TRBJ2-1; 16 bases line up with TRBD2. Looked up from germline, CDR1 is SGHTA and CDR2 is FQGNSA. The CDR3 runs 17 residues. With 2 bases clipped from V and 8 bases from J, the junction kept 6 bases outside the gene matches. As DNA, the CDR3 is TGTGCCAGCAGCTTAAGGGGACTAGCGGGAGGGCCGTATGAGCAGTTCTTC. Amino acid sequence: CASSLRGLAGGPYEQFF.

This clonotype was observed many times. The chain couples TRBV12-3 or TRBV12-4 to TRBJ2-7; D possibly uses TRBD1 or TRBD2 (5 bases each). The CDR3 length is 11 residues. V was shortened by 5 bases and J by 4 bases, with 6 bases between the two germline ends. Written as DNA, the CDR3 is TGTGCCAGCAGTGGGGGTTACGAGCAGTACTTC. As protein: CASSGGYEQYF.

This clonotype was counted at least ten times. V gene TRBV29-1 combines with J gene TRBJ2-7; D might be TRBD2 (7 bases). V dropped 5 bases and J dropped 7 bases, with 27 bases sitting between them. This CDR3 has 16 residues. Per the germline V gene, CDR1 is SQVTM and CDR2 is ANQGSEA. The CDR3: CSVRGAGEIPLGEQYF. CDR3 DNA sequence: TGCAGCGTTCGGGGGGCGGGAGAGATCCCTTTGGGTGAGCAGTACTTC.

The sample holds a few counts of this clonotype. This sequence joins TRBV29-1 and TRBJ2-7, with D uncertain. The germline CDR1 and CDR2 sequences are SQVTM and ANQGSEA. CDR3 length: 13 residues. V was pared by 3 bases and J by 3 bases, with 12 bases between. The CDR3 DNA reads TGCAGCGTTGAGAGTGAACGGAGCTACGAGCAGTACTTC. It translates to CSVESERSYEQYF.

The rearrangement uses TRBV20-1 and TRBJ1-5; D is undetermined. Trimming stripped 1 base from V and 3 bases from J, with 4 bases between. Germline loops: CDR1 DFQATT, CDR2 SNEGSKA (reference sequence). The CDR3 totals 12 residues. The CDR3 loop reads CSARGPNQPQHF. CDR3 bases: TGCAGTGCTAGAGGCCCCAATCAGCCCCAGCATTTT.

This clonotype was seen repeatedly, ten times or more. The chain recombines TRBV28 with TRBJ1-5; possibly TRBD1 for D (5 bases). Germline CDR1 MDHEN, CDR2 SYDVKM. Trimming took off 8 bases at V and 0 bases at J, with 5 bases between the two ends. This CDR3 has 12 residues. The DNA of the CDR3 is TGTGCCAGCGGGGGTAGCAATCAGCCCCAGCATTTT. Translation gives CASGGSNQPQHF.

The rearrangement joins TRBV9 to TRBJ2-7; tentatively, D is TRBD1 or TRBD2 (5 bases each). Trimming took off 6 bases at V and 7 bases at J, with 20 bases between the two ends. The CDR3 has 14 amino acids. Germline assignment: CDR1 SGDLS and CDR2 YYNGEE. The CDR3: CASNSLRGPGEQYF. In DNA form, the CDR3 reads TGTGCCAGCAACTCCCTCCGGGGCCCAGGAGAGCAGTACTTC.

This clonotype showed up just a few times. The rearrangement uses TRBV28 and TRBJ2-1; 10 bases agree with TRBD1. After removal of 4 bases from V and 8 bases from J, the junction contained 11 bases not matched to a gene. CDR1 is MDHEN, CDR2 SYDVKM, per germline. There are 16 residues in the CDR3. The CDR3 DNA sequence: TGTGCCAGCAGTTGGGCCCTGGACAGGGGGGTAGATGAGCAGTTCTTC. It specifies CASSWALDRGVDEQFF.

The chain uses TRBV15 and TRBJ1-4; D unclear. Trimming removed 3 bases at V and 0 bases at J, with 8 bases between. Germline values: CDR1 LNHNV, CDR2 YYDKDF (reference sequence). The CDR3 has 15 amino acids. In DNA form, the CDR3 reads TGTGCCACCAGCAGCCGCAGATCAACTAATGAAAAACTGTTTTTT. It translates to CATSSRRSTNEKLFF.

The chain links TRBV30 to TRBJ1-5; the D is unclear. Germline CDR1 and CDR2: GTSNPN and SVGIG (reference sequence). The CDR3 length is 13 residues. Trimming pared 0 bases from V and 5 bases from J, leaving 8 bases between. CDR3 sequence: CAWSVRGYQPQHF. The DNA of the CDR3 is TGTGCCTGGAGTGTACGAGGGTATCAGCCCCAGCATTTT. Looking up the rest from reference TRBV30 and TRBJ1-5 gives the full variable domain: SQTIHQWPATLVQPVGSPLSLECTVEGTSNPNLYWYRQAAGRGLQLLFYSVGIGQISSEVPQNLSASRPQDRQFILSSKKLLLSDSGFYLCAWSVRGYQPQHFGDGTRLSIL.

The chain uses TRBV7-6 and TRBJ1-2; possibly TRBD1 for D (5 bases). The CDR3 spans 13 residues. Per the germline V gene, CDR1 is SGHVS and CDR2 is FNYEAQ. Trimming left V 0 bases short and J 6 bases short, with 8 bases between. The CDR3 coding sequence is TGTGCCAGCAGCTTAGCGGGACCGGATGGCTACACCTTC. Translated: CASSLAGPDGYTF.

V gene TRBV5-1 combines with J gene TRBJ2-1, with TRBD2 identical over 7 bases. V lost 2 bases, J lost 4 bases, and 12 bases stayed unmatched. Germline CDR1 and CDR2: SGHRS and YFSETQ. CDR3 length equals 17 residues. CDR3 nucleotide sequence: TGCGCCAGCAGCTTTAGACGCGGGAGTCACCGGTACAATGAGCAGTTCTTC. Its protein product is CASSFRRGSHRYNEQFF.

This clonotype has at least ten counts. This chain links TRBV2 with TRBJ2-7; no firm D call. CDR3 length equals 16 residues. The V gene's germline CDR1 is SNHLY and CDR2 FYNNEI. The V and J ends lost 5 bases and 0 bases respectively, with 17 bases between them. The CDR3 sequence: CASSYPYQGASYEQYF. DNA of the CDR3: TGTGCCAGCAGTTACCCCTACCAAGGCGCCTCCTACGAGCAGTACTTC.

A note on this clonotype: A single base separates this from a much larger clone, so it may be a read error. The chain recombines TRBV12-3 or TRBV12-4 with TRBJ2-5; possible D gene TRBD1, 5 bases. V dropped 10 bases and J dropped 4 bases, with 19 bases sitting between them. This CDR3 is 14 amino acids long. In nucleotides, the CDR3 is TGTGCCATCACCATAGAAGGGGCGGCAGAGACCCAGTACTTC. This sequence encodes CAITIEGAAETQYF.